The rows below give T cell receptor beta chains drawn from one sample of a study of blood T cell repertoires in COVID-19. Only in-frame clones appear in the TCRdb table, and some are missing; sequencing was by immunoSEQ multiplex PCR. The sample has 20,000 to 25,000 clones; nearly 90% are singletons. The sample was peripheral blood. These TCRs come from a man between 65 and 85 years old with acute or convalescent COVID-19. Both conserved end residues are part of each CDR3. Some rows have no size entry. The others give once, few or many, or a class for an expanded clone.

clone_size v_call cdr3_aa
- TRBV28 CASSPFRGRNTEAFF
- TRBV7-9 CASSIGLAPNTGELFF
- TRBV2 CASTHGLLAGTPQETQYF
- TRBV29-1 CSVEQARTDTQYF
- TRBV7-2 CASSLGGADTQYF
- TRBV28 CASFSYTDSNQPQHF
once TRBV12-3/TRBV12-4 CASSRGNQPQHF
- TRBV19 CASSRRGQRYGYTF
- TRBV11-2 CASSLAGGEAFF
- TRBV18 CASSPVAVPGQPQHF
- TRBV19 CASSIGWGAPYEQYF
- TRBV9 CASSVGVGSGGSTDTQYF
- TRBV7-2 CASRALGTGLNPLHF
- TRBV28 CASRRDFMGTNEKLFF
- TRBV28 CASSSLRQGRSEQYF
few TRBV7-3 CASSLTGGTLSGANVLTF
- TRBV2 CASSLTDNYGYTF
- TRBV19 CASSIPPLETQYF
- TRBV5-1 CASSLEDIREEKLFF
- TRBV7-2 CASSRQPSYEQYF
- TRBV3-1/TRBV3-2 CASYGGAYNEQFF
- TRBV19 CASSIVDRDLADTQYF